These 32 T cell receptor beta chains share one sample of origin, sequenced in a study of Tregs in tolerant kidney transplant recipients. Here immunoSEQ multiplex PCR was the method, and the copy in TCRdb shows in-frame clones only, minus some. The table has more than 95,000 clones, roughly 92% seen once; the top ten hold roughly 0.61%. Sequencing was done on a sample of CD4+ T cells from blood. Every receptor here comes from a human donor in good health.

CDR3 coding DNA: TGTGCCAGCAGCCCCAGGGGGAGGGAGACCCAGTACTTC. This encodes CASSPRGRETQYF. The chain is built from TRBV7-3 and TRBJ2-5; TRBD1 is a possible D gene (7 bases). Per germline, CDR1 SGHTA and CDR2 FQGTGA. There are 13 residues in the CDR3. The V and J ends lost 5 bases and 5 bases respectively, with 12 bases between them.

The chain employs TRBV7-3 and TRBJ2-7; D might be TRBD1 or TRBD2, each matching 5 bases. The CDR3 is made up of 15 amino acids. The germline V and J ends were trimmed by 0 bases and 4 bases, with 13 bases remaining between them. Germline CDR1 is SGHTA and CDR2 is FQGTGA. In nucleotides, the CDR3 is TGTGCCAGCAGCTTAACGTTTGGGACCTTATACGAGCAGTACTTC. Amino acid sequence: CASSLTFGTLYEQYF. The full variable domain, completed using reference TRBV7-3 and TRBJ2-7, is GAGVSQTPSNKVTEKGKYVELRCDPISGHTALYWYRQSLGQGPEFLIYFQGTGAADDSGLPNDRFFAVRPEGSVSTLKIQRTERGDSAVYLCASSLTFGTLYEQYFGPGTRLTVT.

The V and J genes are TRBV15 and TRBJ2-7; D gene unclear. V lost 0 bases to trimming and J lost 6 bases, with 9 bases between them. CDR3 length: 13 amino acids. The V gene's germline CDR1 is LNHNV and CDR2 YYDKDF (reference sequence). The CDR3 sequence is CATSRELQGEQYF. The CDR3 DNA reads as TGTGCCACCAGCAGAGAGCTACAAGGCGAGCAGTACTTC.

With regard to this clone: The same CDR3 is also encoded by other DNA sequences in this sample. The genes are TRBV5-1 and TRBJ1-5; possible D gene TRBD1, 5 bases. Deletions cut 0 bases from V and 5 bases from J, with 6 bases between. Germline V lookup: CDR1 SGHRS, CDR2 YFSETQ. This CDR3 has 13 amino acids. The CDR3 spells CASSLGGDQPQHF. The CDR3 DNA follows: TGCGCCAGCAGCTTGGGAGGGGATCAGCCCCAGCATTTT.

This chain joins TRBV6-1 and TRBJ1-1; D gene unclear. Germline values: CDR1 MNHNS, CDR2 SASEGT. This CDR3 is built from 15 residues. Deletions cut 3 bases from V and 5 bases from J, with 16 bases between. The CDR3 region is CASSEYSGVRTEAFF. CDR3 in DNA: TGTGCCAGCAGTGAGTATAGTGGGGTAAGGACTGAAGCTTTCTTT.

The gene calls are TRBV7-6 and TRBJ2-1; 9 bases match TRBD2. CDR1 and CDR2 (germline): SGHVS, FNYEAQ. The CDR3 runs 17 residues. The V segment lost 1 base and the J segment 4 bases; nucleotides outside the gene matches: 8. The DNA of the CDR3 is TGTGCCAGCAGCTTAGTAGTAGCGGGGGCCGGATACAATGAGCAGTTCTTC. It encodes CASSLVVAGAGYNEQFF.

V and J are TRBV16 and TRBJ1-1; TRBD1 is a possible D gene (5 bases). The germline CDR1 and CDR2 sequences are KGHSY and FQNENV. Trimming cost V 4 bases and J 4 bases, with 13 bases left between them. This CDR3 has 14 amino acids. CDR3 DNA: TGTGCCAGCAGCCGCCTGGCGGGGACCACTGAAGCTTTCTTT. This encodes CASSRLAGTTEAFF.

The chain uses TRBV28 and TRBJ2-7, with TRBD1 matching over 10 bases. J was trimmed by 2 bases and V by 5 bases; bases with no gene match: 6. Germline V gene sequence: CDR1 MDHEN, CDR2 SYDVKM. This CDR3 comprises 15 residues. CDR3 in amino acids: CASSRPGQGTYEQYF. CDR3 nucleotide sequence: TGTGCCAGCAGTCGGCCGGGACAGGGGACCTACGAGCAGTACTTC. The variable domain in full, completed from reference TRBV28 and TRBJ2-7, reads DVKVTQSSRYLVKRTGEKVFLECVQDMDHENMFWYRQDPGLGLRLIYFSYDVKMKEKGDIPEGYSVSREKKERFSLILESASTNQTSMYLCASSRPGQGTYEQYFGPGTRLTVT.

The rearrangement joins TRBV6-1 to TRBJ1-5; 7 bases align to TRBD1. Germline V gene sequence: CDR1 MNHNS, CDR2 SASEGT. Trimming cost V 5 bases and J 6 bases; bases outside gene matches: 10. The CDR3 extends over 15 amino acids. The CDR3 is CASSSQGVLGQPQHF. DNA of the CDR3: TGTGCCAGCAGTAGTCAGGGGGTTTTGGGTCAGCCCCAGCATTTT.

The rearrangement uses TRBV27 and TRBJ1-5; no clear D gene. Germline V gene data show CDR1 as MNHEY and CDR2 as SMNVEV (reference sequence). The V and J ends lost 2 bases and 6 bases respectively, with 11 bases between them. The CDR3 runs to 14 residues. The CDR3 protein is CASSLILGSQPQHF. CDR3 coding DNA: TGTGCCAGCAGTTTAATCTTGGGGAGTCAGCCCCAGCATTTT.

The chain joins TRBV19 to TRBJ2-7; 9 bases align to TRBD2. Losses at the gene ends were 1 base for V and 0 bases for J; bases not matched to a gene: 4. CDR1 LNHDA and CDR2 SQIVND come from the germline V gene (reference sequence). The CDR3 has 16 residues. In nucleotides, the CDR3 is TGTGCCAGTAGTATAGGGGGCGGGAGGGCCTCCTACGAGCAGTACTTC. Its protein is CASSIGGGRASYEQYF. Combining the CDR3 with reference TRBV19 and TRBJ2-7 gives the whole variable domain DGGITQSPKYLFRKEGQNVTLSCEQNLNHDAMYWYRQDPGQGLRLIYYSQIVNDFQKGDIAEGYSVSREKKESFPLTVTSAQKNPTAFYLCASSIGGGRASYEQYFGPGTRLTVT.

The rearrangement joins TRBV10-3 to TRBJ1-4; no definite D call. This CDR3 has 12 amino acids. The germline CDR1 and CDR2 sequences are ENHRY and SYGVKD. The ends were cut back, 2 bases at V and 5 bases at J, with 3 bases in the middle. The CDR3 spells CAISEANEKLFF. The CDR3 nucleotides read TGTGCCATCAGTGAGGCAAATGAAAAACTGTTTTTT.

A few counts support this clone. The chain uses TRBV9 and TRBJ2-2, with 7 bases lining up with TRBD2. Per germline, CDR1 SGDLS and CDR2 YYNGEE. The V segment lost 3 bases and the J segment 6 bases; nucleotides outside the gene matches: 5. The CDR3 is 14 amino acids. The CDR3 protein is CASSAGLVPGELFF. CDR3 sequence (DNA): TGTGCCAGCAGCGCTGGACTAGTTCCCGGGGAGCTGTTTTTT.

The genes are TRBV6-5 and TRBJ1-3, with D possibly TRBD1 on 5 matching bases. Germline V gives CDR1 MNHEY, CDR2 SVGAGI. The ends were cut back, 7 bases at V and 4 bases at J, with 17 bases in the middle. This CDR3 is built from 15 residues. This CDR3 is CASTSRHRSGNTIYF. The CDR3, as DNA: TGTGCCAGCACCTCTCGCCACAGGTCCGGAAACACCATATATTTT.

V is TRBV7-9 and J is TRBJ1-3, with 11 bases fitting TRBD1. The V gene's germline CDR1 is SEHNR and CDR2 FQNEAQ (reference sequence). This CDR3 has 16 amino acids. Trimming took 1 base from V and 4 from J; bases not matched to a gene: 3. CDR3 DNA: TGTGCCAGCAGCTTAGGGACAGGGGGCTCCGGAAACACCATATATTTT. Amino acid sequence: CASSLGTGGSGNTIYF.

V is TRBV15 and J is TRBJ1-5; possibly TRBD1 for D (6 bases). Germline CDR1 and CDR2: LNHNV and YYDKDF (reference sequence). The CDR3 spans 16 residues. V was clipped by 0 bases and J by 7 bases, with 16 bases between them. CDR3 in amino acids: CATSRDTTGSLQPQHF. CDR3 sequence (DNA): TGTGCCACCAGCAGAGATACGACAGGCAGCCTGCAGCCCCAGCATTTT.

The chain carries TRBV18 and TRBJ2-5; D not resolved. There are 16 residues in the CDR3. CDR1 and CDR2 from the germline V gene are KGHSH and LQKENI. V dropped 4 bases and J dropped 5 bases, with 20 bases sitting between them. CDR3 DNA sequence: TGTGCCAGCTCACTTTACTTAGACTCAACCAGCGAGACCCAGTACTTC. Its translation: CASSLYLDSTSETQYF.

The chain recombines TRBV29-1 with TRBJ2-5, with D hard to call. This CDR3 spans 12 amino acids. The V and J ends lost 4 bases and 0 bases respectively, with 6 bases between them. The germline V gene encodes CDR1 SQVTM and CDR2 ANQGSEA. The CDR3 bases are TGCAGCGTTGTGCGGTACCAAGAGACCCAGTACTTC. Translation: CSVVRYQETQYF.

The J gene is TRBJ2-5, the V gene TRBV5-1; D might be TRBD2 (7 bases). From germline, CDR1 is SGHRS and CDR2 YFSETQ. V was clipped by 2 bases and J by 5 bases, with 10 bases between them. The CDR3 extends over 13 amino acids. CDR3 residues: CASSFGGLETQYF. As DNA, the CDR3 is TGCGCCAGCAGCTTCGGGGGGCTGGAGACCCAGTACTTC.

The chain joins TRBV16 to TRBJ1-4; D possibly corresponds to TRBD1 (6 bases). The germline V and J ends were trimmed by 0 bases and 5 bases, with 16 bases remaining between them. Per the germline V gene, CDR1 is KGHSY and CDR2 is FQNENV. This CDR3 is 17 amino acids long. In DNA, the CDR3 is TGTGCCAGCAGCCAATCCCGGTACAGGGTGGAAAATGAAAAACTGTTTTTT. Translated, it gives CASSQSRYRVENEKLFF.

The chain combines TRBV5-1 with TRBJ2-2, with D maybe TRBD2 (6 bases). Trimming pared 4 bases from V and 0 bases from J, leaving 10 bases between. The CDR3 has 15 residues. The V gene's germline CDR1 is SGHRS and CDR2 YFSETQ. The CDR3, as DNA: TGCGCCAGCAGCACCGGGACTCCGAACACCGGGGAGCTGTTTTTT. It specifies CASSTGTPNTGELFF.

V is TRBV7-9 and J is TRBJ2-1; a possible D gene is TRBD1 (6 bases). Trimming removed 2 bases at V and 6 bases at J, with 14 bases between. The CDR3 consists of 15 residues. Germline loops: CDR1 SEHNR, CDR2 FQNEAQ (reference sequence). This chain's CDR3 is CASSLTGLGANEQFF. CDR3 nucleotides: TGTGCCAGCAGCTTAACAGGGCTGGGGGCCAATGAGCAGTTCTTC. Based on the CDR3 plus reference TRBV7-9 and TRBJ2-1, the full variable domain is DTGVSQNPRHKITKRGQNVTFRCDPISEHNRLYWYRQTLGQGPEFLTYFQNEAQLEKSRLLSDRFSAERPKGSFSTLEIQRTEQGDSAMYLCASSLTGLGANEQFFGPGTRLTVL.

The chain joins TRBV9 to TRBJ1-1; unclear D gene. The V and J ends lost 7 bases and 5 bases respectively, with 12 bases between them. CDR3 length equals 12 residues. Germline V gene sequence: CDR1 SGDLS, CDR2 YYNGEE. The DNA for the CDR3 is TGTGCCAGCGGGCGAGAGGAAACTGAAGCTTTCTTT. Residues: CASGREETEAFF.

The chain links TRBV4-1 to TRBJ2-7, with 11 bases that match TRBD2. The CDR3 sequence is 17 residues long. CDR1 MGHRA and CDR2 YSYEKL come from the germline V gene. V was pared by 3 bases and J by 3 bases, with 10 bases of the junction left unmatched. CDR3: CASSQLARTSGLYEQYF. The CDR3 nucleotides read TGCGCCAGCAGCCAGTTAGCAAGGACTAGCGGGCTCTACGAGCAGTACTTC.

This chain joins TRBV19 and TRBJ2-3; 10 nucleotides match TRBD2. This CDR3 is 14 amino acids long. The germline CDR1 and CDR2 sequences are LNHDA and SQIVND (reference sequence). Germline trimming cut 6 bases from V and 5 bases from J; bases unmatched to any gene: 5. For the CDR3, the DNA is TGTGCCAGTAGGTTAGCGGGGGGAAGAGATACGCAGTATTTT. This sequence encodes CASRLAGGRDTQYF.

The J gene is TRBJ2-3, the V gene TRBV10-3; D remains unclear. Germline assignment: CDR1 ENHRY and CDR2 SYGVKD. Trimming removed 5 bases at V and 0 bases at J, with 9 bases between. The CDR3 is 14 amino acids. The CDR3 spells CAISRVTSTDTQYF. CDR3 in DNA: TGTGCCATCAGTAGGGTTACTAGCACAGATACGCAGTATTTT.

This sequence joins TRBV11-3 and TRBJ2-7; D remains unclear. Germline CDR1 and CDR2: SGHNT and YENEEA. CDR3 size: 13 residues. The germline V and J ends were trimmed by 2 bases and 5 bases, with 10 bases remaining between them. The CDR3 protein is CASSLTQFHEQYF. DNA for the CDR3: TGTGCCAGCAGCTTAACACAGTTCCACGAGCAGTACTTC.

V gene TRBV11-2 combines with J gene TRBJ2-1, with TRBD2 matching 8 bases. Germline V CDR1 and CDR2: SGHAT, FQNNGV. J lost 3 bases, V lost 6 bases, and 10 bases had no gene match. CDR3 size: 16 residues. CDR3 nucleotides: TGTGCCAGCAGGAATGGGGCGGGGGGTCTCTACAATGAGCAGTTCTTC. It encodes CASRNGAGGLYNEQFF. The whole variable domain, remainder taken from reference TRBV11-2 and TRBJ2-1, is EAGVAQSPRYKIIEKRQSVAFWCNPISGHATLYWYQQILGQGPKLLIQFQNNGVVDDSQLPKDRFSAERLKGVDSTLKIQPAKLEDSAVYLCASRNGAGGLYNEQFFGPGTRLTVL.

The chain employs TRBV6-1 and TRBJ2-7, with D unresolved. Germline CDR1 reads MNHNS; CDR2 reads SASEGT. The ends were cut back, 2 bases at V and 6 bases at J, with 11 bases in the middle. The CDR3 contains 13 residues. Here the CDR3 DNA reads TGTGCCAGCAGTGAAAGGGCGTCGGGCGAGCAGTACTTC. Protein product: CASSERASGEQYF.

This CDR3 is CASKGVTNSNEQFF. In DNA, the CDR3 is TGTGCCAGCAAGGGGGTGACAAATTCAAATGAGCAGTTCTTC. The gene calls are TRBV2 and TRBJ2-1; possibly TRBD1 for D (6 bases). The CDR3 consists of 14 residues. Deletions cut 7 bases from V and 7 bases from J, with 17 bases between. The germline gives CDR1 SNHLY, CDR2 FYNNEI.

This rearrangement joins TRBV7-9 to TRBJ2-2; no clear D. V lost 3 bases and J 5 bases, leaving 10 bases between the germline ends. The CDR3 runs 14 residues. In germline, CDR1 is SEHNR, CDR2 FQNEAQ (reference sequence). The CDR3 sequence is CASSFTVRTGELFF. CDR3 in DNA: TGTGCCAGCAGCTTCACGGTTCGGACCGGGGAGCTGTTTTTT.

With respect to this clone: At one end, the junction sequence differs from germline, possibly due to a read error. This chain connects TRBV7-7 to TRBJ2-1, with D tentatively TRBD2 (6 bases). This CDR3 spans 13 amino acids. Germline V CDR1 and CDR2: SSHAT, FNYEAQ (reference sequence). CDR3 region: CASSPRDFTEQFF. DNA for the CDR3: TGTGCTAGCAGCCCTCGGGACTTCACCGAGCAGTTCTTC. Full variable domain (missing parts from reference TRBV7-7 and TRBJ2-1): GAGVSQSPRYKVTKRGQDVTLRCDPISSHATLYWYQQALGQGPEFLTYFNYEAQPDKSGLPSDRFSAERPEGSISTLTIQRTEQRDSAMYRCASSPRDFTEQFFGPGTRLTVL.